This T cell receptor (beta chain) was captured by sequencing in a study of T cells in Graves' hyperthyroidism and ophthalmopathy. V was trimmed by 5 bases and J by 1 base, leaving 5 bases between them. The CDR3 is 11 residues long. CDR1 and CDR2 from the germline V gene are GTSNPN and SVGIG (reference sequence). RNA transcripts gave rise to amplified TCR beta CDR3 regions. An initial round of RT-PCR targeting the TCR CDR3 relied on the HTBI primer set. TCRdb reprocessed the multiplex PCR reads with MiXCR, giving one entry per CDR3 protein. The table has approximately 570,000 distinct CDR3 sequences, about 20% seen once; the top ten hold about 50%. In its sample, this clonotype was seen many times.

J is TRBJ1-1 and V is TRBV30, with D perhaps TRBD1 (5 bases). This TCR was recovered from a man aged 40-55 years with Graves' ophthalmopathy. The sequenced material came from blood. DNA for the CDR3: TGTGCCTGGGGGGGGAACACTGAAGCTTTCTTT. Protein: CAWGGNTEAFF.